A single sample is the source of the 8 T cell receptor beta chains below, sequenced in a study of CD8 T cells in Susac syndrome. A quantity of about 0.5 to 1 ug RNA underwent reverse transcription using random hexamers. Using its own MiXCR run on the immunoSEQ multiplex PCR reads, TCRdb lists one record per CDR3 protein. The table records tens of thousands of distinct CDR3 sequences, roughly 95% of them present only once. The sample taken for sequencing was CD8+ T cells from PBMCs. These receptors were collected from a human donor with Susac syndrome.

CDR3 residues: CASSLWTVPSYEQYF. Written as DNA, the CDR3 is TGTGCCAGCAGCTTATGGACTGTCCCCTCCTACGAGCAGTACTTC. V gene TRBV7-2 combines with J gene TRBJ2-7; D perhaps matches TRBD2 (5 bases). CDR3 size: 15 residues. The ends were cut back, 2 bases at V and 0 bases at J, with 11 bases in the middle. Germline CDR1 and CDR2: SGHTA and FQGNSA.

The chain employs TRBV28 and TRBJ2-5; possibly TRBD1 for D (5 bases). V was trimmed by 5 bases and J by 1 base, leaving 11 bases between them. This CDR3 spans 14 amino acids. CDR1 is MDHEN, CDR2 SYDVKM, per germline. CDR3 amino acids: CASSLDSVQETQYF. The CDR3 bases are TGTGCCAGCAGTCTTGACAGTGTCCAAGAGACCCAGTACTTC.

This clonotype was counted a single time. The CDR3 DNA reads as TGTGCCAGCACCCCCGAAGGGAGGAGCTCACCCCTCCACTTT. Translated: CASTPEGRSSPLHF. The genes are TRBV16 and TRBJ1-6; D gene ambiguous. CDR1 and CDR2 (germline): KGHSY, FQNENV. This CDR3 region has 14 residues. Trimming removed 7 bases from V and 10 bases from J, with 17 bases in between. Full variable domain (remainder filled in from reference TRBV16 and TRBJ1-6): GEEVAQTPKHLVRGEGQKAKLYCAPIKGHSYVFWYQQVLKNEFKFLISFQNENVFDETGMPKERFSAKCLPNSPCSLEIQATKLEDSAVYFCASTPEGRSSPLHFGNGTRLTVT.

V gene TRBV2 combines with J gene TRBJ1-1; the D gene is possibly TRBD1 (6 bases). V dropped 6 bases and J dropped 1 base, with 12 bases sitting between them. This CDR3 has 14 residues. CDR1 SNHLY and CDR2 FYNNEI come from the germline V gene. The DNA for the CDR3 is TGTGCCAGCAGCCAACAGGGCGGGAACACTGAAGCTTTCTTT. Encoded protein: CASSQQGGNTEAFF.

The genes are TRBV28 and TRBJ2-3; D is undetermined. Trimming took 3 bases from V and 0 from J, leaving 7 bases between them. The germline V gene has CDR1 MDHEN and CDR2 SYDVKM. The CDR3 totals 14 residues. In DNA, the CDR3 is TGTGCCAGCAGTTTCGGGCTTAGCACAGATACGCAGTATTTT. Protein sequence: CASSFGLSTDTQYF. The whole variable domain, remainder taken from reference TRBV28 and TRBJ2-3, is DVKVTQSSRYLVKRTGEKVFLECVQDMDHENMFWYRQDPGLGLRLIYFSYDVKMKEKGDIPEGYSVSREKKERFSLILESASTNQTSMYLCASSFGLSTDTQYFGPGTRLTVL.

CDR3 sequence reads: CSVGDRGGPSTDTQYF. The CDR3 DNA follows: TGCAGCGTCGGAGACAGGGGCGGTCCCAGCACAGATACGCAGTATTTT. This rearrangement joins TRBV29-1 to TRBJ2-3; TRBD1 aligns across 8 bases. V trimming: 6 bases; J trimming: 0 bases; junction bases outside the gene matches: 11. Per germline, CDR1 SQVTM and CDR2 ANQGSEA. CDR3 size: 16 residues.

This sequence joins TRBV7-9 and TRBJ2-7; D remains ambiguous. Germline loops: CDR1 SEHNR, CDR2 FQNEAQ (reference sequence). The CDR3 length is 16 residues. Trimming took off 5 bases at V and 3 bases at J, with 20 bases between the two ends. Here the CDR3 reads CASSLYKPDGVYEQYF. The CDR3 coding sequence is TGTGCCAGCAGCCTATATAAACCGGACGGAGTCTACGAGCAGTACTTC.

This sequence joins TRBV11-2 and TRBJ1-5; D is unresolved. The germline gives CDR1 SGHAT, CDR2 FQNNGV. The CDR3 has 13 amino acids. Deletions cut 1 base from V and 4 bases from J, with 5 bases between. CDR3 loop: CASSLGNNQPQHF. The CDR3 coding sequence is TGTGCCAGCAGCTTAGGAAATAATCAGCCCCAGCATTTT.